This T cell receptor (beta chain) was sequenced in a study of blood T cell repertoires in COVID-19. The overall study: The samples span acute and convalescent COVID-19 from the United States, Italy and Spain. T cells, B-cell-depleted T cells, or PBMCs provided the cDNA or gDNA that served as material.

Germline CDR1 KGHSH, CDR2 LQKENI. The V gene lost 3 bases and the J gene lost 10 bases, with 18 bases spanning the gap. CDR3 size: 15 residues. In the authors' workflow: Amplification of reference gene primers provided the estimated nucleated cell counts. Produced via immunoSEQ multiplex PCR; TCRdb's table is partial and in-frame only. Clone size and the V and J calls come from that table; the DNA yielded D and trimming. The table includes about 90,000 clones, 85% to 95% detected once. This TCR was recovered from a human donor with active COVID-19. The donor label of this sample is uncertain. Input material: peripheral blood. This chain uses TRBV18 with TRBJ2-2; D is perhaps TRBD2 (5 bases). The CDR3 coding sequence is TGTGCCAGCTCACCCCAACCGGGTAGCGCTGAGGAGCTGTTTTTT. This gives the protein CASSPQPGSAEELFF.